Following are 18 T cell receptor beta chains from one sample sequenced in a study of blood T cell repertoires in COVID-19. Clones were read by immunoSEQ multiplex PCR, and TCRdb kept only the in-frame ones, dropping some. This sample yields 130,000 to 150,000 clones, of which around four fifths are seen a single time; approximately 2.7% belongs to the top ten. Material: peripheral blood. The receptor set was obtained from a woman in her forties with active or convalescent COVID-19.

The J gene is TRBJ1-2, the V gene TRBV4-2, with a possible D match to TRBD1 (5 bases). Trimming took 1 base from V and 5 from J, leaving 14 bases between them. The CDR3 is made up of 15 amino acids. The germline gives CDR1 LGHNA, CDR2 YNFKEQ. CDR3 DNA sequence: TGTGCCAGCAGCCAAGGAGACAGTCGTTTGTATGGCTACACCTTC. This gives the protein CASSQGDSRLYGYTF.

The gene calls are TRBV29-1 and TRBJ1-2, with D perhaps matching TRBD1 (6 bases). The CDR3 consists of 16 residues. V dropped 3 bases and J dropped 2 bases, with 19 bases sitting between them. Per germline, CDR1 SQVTM and CDR2 ANQGSEA. CDR3 protein: CSVDGTGPTPNYGYTF. The DNA of the CDR3 is TGCAGCGTTGATGGAACAGGGCCGACACCCAACTATGGCTACACCTTC.

This chain joins TRBV19 and TRBJ1-1; D remains unclear. V was trimmed by 6 bases and J by 3 bases, leaving 5 bases between them. The germline gives CDR1 LNHDA, CDR2 SQIVND (reference sequence). The CDR3 extends over 11 amino acids. CDR3: CASRTYTEAFF. CDR3 nucleotide sequence: TGTGCCAGTAGAACTTACACTGAAGCTTTCTTT.

The J gene is TRBJ1-3, the V gene TRBV11-2, with 7 bases fitting TRBD1. V gave up 4 bases and J gave up 0 bases; unmatched junction bases: 6. The germline V gene has CDR1 SGHAT and CDR2 FQNNGV. The CDR3 is 16 residues long. The CDR3 loop reads CASSSGQSGSGNTIYF. Written as DNA, the CDR3 is TGTGCCAGCAGCTCGGGACAGAGCGGCTCTGGAAACACCATATATTTT.

The table lists this clone with a count of one. V usage is TRBV6-1 and J usage is TRBJ2-7; 13 positions match TRBD2. Germline CDR1 reads MNHNS; CDR2 reads SASEGT. Losses at the gene ends were 3 bases for V and 1 base for J; bases not matched to a gene: 3. There are 16 residues in the CDR3. CDR3 DNA sequence: TGTGCCAGCAGTGAGAGGACTAGCGGGGGTTCCTACGAGCAGTACTTC. This gives the protein CASSERTSGGSYEQYF.

This clone was observed once. The rearrangement joins TRBV18 to TRBJ2-7; 7 positions agree with TRBD1. With V trimmed by 5 bases and J by 0 bases, 7 bases remained unmatched. The germline V gene has CDR1 KGHSH and CDR2 LQKENI. The CDR3 covers 15 residues. The CDR3 sequence is CASSARQGSSYEQYF. DNA of the CDR3: TGTGCCAGCTCAGCCAGACAGGGCAGCTCCTACGAGCAGTACTTC.

The chain joins TRBV7-2 to TRBJ2-5; TRBD1 aligns across 7 bases. Germline loops: CDR1 SGHTA, CDR2 FQGNSA. This CDR3 region has 13 residues. V lost 5 bases to trimming and J lost 3 bases; unmatched junction nucleotides: 3. Written as DNA, the CDR3 is TGTGCCAGCAGCCTACAGGGGAAAGAGACCCAGTACTTC. It encodes CASSLQGKETQYF.

This chain joins TRBV9 and TRBJ2-3; 7 nucleotides match TRBD2. Germline CDR1 SGDLS, CDR2 YYNGEE. V was pared by 0 bases and J by 0 bases, with 10 bases of the junction left unmatched. There are 18 residues in the CDR3. The CDR3 here is CASSVDMGLAVSTDTQYF. In DNA form, the CDR3 reads TGTGCCAGCAGCGTAGATATGGGGCTAGCGGTTAGCACAGATACGCAGTATTTT.

The chain recombines TRBV19 with TRBJ2-1, with TRBD2 identical over 10 bases. After removal of 7 bases from V and 9 bases from J, the junction contained 9 bases not matched to a gene. The CDR3 runs 14 residues. CDR1 is LNHDA and CDR2 is SQIVND in the germline V gene (reference sequence). CDR3: CASTPLAGVGEQFF. The CDR3 nucleotides are TGTGCCAGTACCCCCCTAGCGGGAGTGGGTGAGCAGTTCTTC.

The chain carries TRBV28 and TRBJ1-1; 7 nucleotides match TRBD1. The CDR3 runs 17 residues. CDR1 and CDR2 from the germline V gene are MDHEN and SYDVKM. V gave up 2 bases and J gave up 4 bases; unmatched junction bases: 13. The CDR3 loop is CASSLRFGRGFVTEAFF. Written as DNA, the CDR3 is TGTGCCAGCAGTTTAAGATTCGGCAGGGGGTTTGTCACTGAAGCTTTCTTT. Filled out from reference TRBV28 and TRBJ1-1, the complete variable domain reads DVKVTQSSRYLVKRTGEKVFLECVQDMDHENMFWYRQDPGLGLRLIYFSYDVKMKEKGDIPEGYSVSREKKERFSLILESASTNQTSMYLCASSLRFGRGFVTEAFFGQGTRLTVV.

This clone appeared a few times. The CDR3 nucleotides read TGTGCCAGCAGCCAGGCGGGCTATGGCTACACCTTC. As protein: CASSQAGYGYTF. The genes are TRBV28 and TRBJ1-2; unclear D gene. Per germline, CDR1 MDHEN and CDR2 SYDVKM. This CDR3 has 12 amino acids. V lost 6 bases to trimming and J lost 4 bases, with 9 bases between them.

J is TRBJ1-1 and V is TRBV28, with D perhaps matching TRBD1 (5 bases). Per germline, CDR1 MDHEN and CDR2 SYDVKM. Trimming cost V 2 bases and J 3 bases, with 10 bases left between them. The CDR3 is made up of 14 amino acids. The CDR3 loop is CASSLQGSHTEAFF. CDR3 nucleotide sequence: TGTGCCAGCAGTTTACAGGGCTCACACACTGAAGCTTTCTTT.

The chain recombines TRBV7-9 with TRBJ1-1, with D tentatively TRBD1 (6 bases). V was cut by 1 base and J by 6 bases, with 21 bases left in between. Germline CDR1 is SEHNR and CDR2 is FQNEAQ (reference sequence). The CDR3 has 17 amino acids. CDR3 sequence: CASSLGVGGARWAEAFF. The CDR3 DNA follows: TGTGCCAGCAGCTTAGGCGTAGGGGGGGCTCGCTGGGCTGAAGCTTTCTTT.

This clone was seen only once. The rearrangement links TRBV7-2 to TRBJ1-2; D gene uncertain. Trimming cost V 5 bases and J 4 bases, with 11 bases left between them. The CDR3 runs 13 residues. Per germline, CDR1 SGHTA and CDR2 FQGNSA. The CDR3 here is CASSRNPGYGYTF. The DNA for the CDR3 is TGTGCCAGCAGCCGAAACCCGGGCTATGGCTACACCTTC.

V usage is TRBV11-2 and J usage is TRBJ1-1; 11 positions agree with TRBD1. Germline V gives CDR1 SGHAT, CDR2 FQNNGV. V shed 8 bases, J shed 5 bases, and the junction held 13 bases outside the gene matches. The CDR3 runs 16 residues. The CDR3 loop reads CASCRPGQGAGTEAFF. The CDR3 nucleotides are TGTGCCAGCTGCCGCCCCGGACAGGGGGCAGGTACTGAAGCTTTCTTT.

V and J are TRBV4-2 and TRBJ1-2; D may be TRBD1 (5 bases). Trimming took 0 bases from V and 4 from J, leaving 12 bases between them. This CDR3 region has 15 residues. Germline V lookup: CDR1 LGHNA, CDR2 YNFKEQ. For the CDR3, the DNA is TGTGCCAGCAGCCAAGATGTAGGGGTAGGCTATGGCTACACCTTC. Protein sequence: CASSQDVGVGYGYTF.

This clone was counted only a few times. The DNA for the CDR3 is TGTGCCAGCAGCCCTACAGGGATTGCCACCGGGGAGCTGTTTTTT. It translates to CASSPTGIATGELFF. This rearrangement joins TRBV13 to TRBJ2-2; possibly TRBD1 for D (6 bases). V lost 5 bases and J 4 bases, leaving 14 bases between the germline ends. The V gene's germline CDR1 is PRHDT and CDR2 FYEKMQ (reference sequence). This CDR3 spans 15 amino acids.

This chain uses TRBV9 with TRBJ2-2, with D possibly being TRBD2 (5 bases). Germline V lookup: CDR1 SGDLS, CDR2 YYNGEE. There are 16 residues in the CDR3. V gave up 0 bases and J gave up 6 bases, with 15 bases separating them. CDR3 protein: CASSVGPGLAAGELFF. The CDR3 DNA is TGTGCCAGCAGCGTAGGGCCTGGGCTAGCCGCCGGGGAGCTGTTTTTT.